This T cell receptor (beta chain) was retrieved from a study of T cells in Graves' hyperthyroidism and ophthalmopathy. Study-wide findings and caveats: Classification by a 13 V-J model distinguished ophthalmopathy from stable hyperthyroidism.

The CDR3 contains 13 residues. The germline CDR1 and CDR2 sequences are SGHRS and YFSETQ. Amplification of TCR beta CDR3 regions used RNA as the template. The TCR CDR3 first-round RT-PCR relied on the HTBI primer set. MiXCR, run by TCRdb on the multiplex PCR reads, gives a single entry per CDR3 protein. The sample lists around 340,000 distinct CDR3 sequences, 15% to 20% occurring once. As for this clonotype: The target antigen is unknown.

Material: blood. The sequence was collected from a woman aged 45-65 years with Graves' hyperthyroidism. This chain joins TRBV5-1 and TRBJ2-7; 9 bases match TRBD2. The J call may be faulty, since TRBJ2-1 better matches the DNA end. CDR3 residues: CASSFIAGDEQFF. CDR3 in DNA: TGCGCCAGCAGCTTTATAGCGGGAGACGAGCAGTTCTTC.